This T cell receptor (beta chain) was identified in a study of cytomegalovirus exposure and HLA in healthy donors. Germline lookup yields CDR1 MNHEY and CDR2 SMNVEV (reference sequence). The CDR3 extends over 14 amino acids. V trimming: 5 bases; J trimming: 0 bases; junction bases outside the gene matches: 3. Findings of the study overall: Other equally common chains were less clonally expanded than HLA-associated TCR beta chains, a later analysis showed. According to the study, around 160 TCR beta chains were cytomegalovirus-associated.

A note on this clone: As yet, its antigen is unknown.

It was with 60 Vbeta and 13 Jbeta primers that the PCR ran. Method: immunoSEQ multiplex PCR; TCRdb's copy keeps in-frame clones and lacks some. The sample shows 140,000 or so clones, 70% to 85% of them seen only once. The sequenced sample was PBMCs. The receptor comes from a woman in her sixties or seventies in good health and CMV-seropositive. The V call is TRBV27, the J call TRBJ2-7, with TRBD2 matching over 8 bases. The CDR3 DNA reads as TGTGCCAGCAGTCGTAGCGGGAACTCCTACGAGCAGTACTTC. Translated: CASSRSGNSYEQYF.